These 10 T cell receptor beta chains were sequenced from one sample in a study of cytotoxic CD8 clonotypes in ibrutinib-treated CLL. Generated by immunoSEQ multiplex PCR, the TCRdb table keeps only in-frame clones and is missing some. Here the sample spans 90,000 to 100,000 clones, around 73% being singletons. The specimen was PBMCs, collected after 12 months of ibrutinib treatment. These receptors were obtained from a human donor with chronic lymphocytic leukemia.

V and J are TRBV18 and TRBJ1-1, with D hard to call. Germline V gene sequence: CDR1 KGHSH, CDR2 LQKENI. Trimming removed 6 bases at V and 2 bases at J, with 13 bases between. This CDR3 has 14 residues. The CDR3 coding sequence is TGTGCCAGCTCCCCTAACGCAGAAAACACTGAAGCTTTCTTT. It encodes CASSPNAENTEAFF. The variable domain in full, with the rest retrieved from reference TRBV18 and TRBJ1-1, is NAGVMQNPRHLVRRRGQEARLRCSPMKGHSHVYWYRQLPEEGLKFMVYLQKENIIDESGMPKERFSAEFPKEGPSILRIQQVVRGDSAAYFCASSPNAENTEAFFGQGTRLTVV.

This clone occurred a few times. The gene calls are TRBV12-5 and TRBJ1-3; D is uncertain. The germline V gene encodes CDR1 LGHNT and CDR2 FRNRAP. The V end was cut by 6 bases, the J end by 0 bases, with 9 bases between. CDR3 length: 14 residues. The CDR3 DNA follows: TGTGCTAGTGGGATAGAAGCCTCTGGAAACACCATATATTTT. Its protein product is CASGIEASGNTIYF.

The chain uses TRBV19 and TRBJ1-1, with TRBD1 as a possible D gene (5 bases). V was clipped by 3 bases and J by 4 bases, with 12 bases between them. Germline values: CDR1 LNHDA, CDR2 SQIVND (reference sequence). This CDR3 region has 14 residues. CDR3 protein: CASSIEGVGTEAFF. The CDR3 bases are TGTGCCAGTAGTATTGAAGGGGTGGGCACTGAAGCTTTCTTT.

This sequence joins TRBV28 and TRBJ1-1; no reliable D call. Trimming took off 5 bases at V and 0 bases at J, with 16 bases between the two ends. Germline lookup yields CDR1 MDHEN and CDR2 SYDVKM. There are 16 residues in the CDR3. The CDR3 protein is CASSPSGVGMNTEAFF. Here the CDR3 DNA reads TGTGCCAGCAGTCCCAGCGGAGTGGGGATGAACACTGAAGCTTTCTTT.

The chain has TRBV25-1 and TRBJ1-1; a weak D match, TRBD1 (6 bases). The CDR3 covers 13 residues. Germline V gene lookup returns CDR1 MGHDK and CDR2 SYGVNS. V lost 4 bases and J 9 bases, leaving 15 bases between the germline ends. The CDR3 sequence: CASSGPGQRKAFF. CDR3 in DNA: TGTGCCAGCAGTGGACCGGGACAACGCAAAGCTTTCTTT.

The chain couples TRBV7-2 to TRBJ2-2, with D possibly being TRBD1 (6 bases). V dropped 3 bases and J dropped 6 bases, with 14 bases sitting between them. The CDR3 spans 15 residues. From germline, CDR1 is SGHTA and CDR2 FQGNSA. CDR3: CASSLVPGVSGELFF. CDR3 DNA: TGTGCCAGCAGCTTGGTGCCAGGGGTCTCCGGGGAGCTGTTTTTT.

CDR3 DNA sequence: TGTGCCAGCAGCTTCGGGACAGGTTCCTATGGCTACACCTTC. Its protein product is CASSFGTGSYGYTF. The chain recombines TRBV7-2 with TRBJ1-2, with TRBD1 matching 8 bases. CDR1 is SGHTA, CDR2 FQGNSA, per germline. Trimming removed 3 bases from V and 4 bases from J; junction bases left unmatched: 4. The length of the CDR3 is 14 residues.

This clone was found once. This chain connects TRBV30 to TRBJ1-1; TRBD1 matches 8 bases. The CDR3 has 14 amino acids. Germline V CDR1 and CDR2: GTSNPN, SVGIG (reference sequence). Trimming at V came to 3 bases and at J to 1 base, leaving 4 bases not matched to a gene. The CDR3 loop reads CAWSLTGANTEAFF. DNA for the CDR3: TGTGCCTGGAGCTTGACAGGGGCGAACACTGAAGCTTTCTTT. Variable domain in full (rest from reference TRBV30 and TRBJ1-1): SQTIHQWPATLVQPVGSPLSLECTVEGTSNPNLYWYRQAAGRGLQLLFYSVGIGQISSEVPQNLSASRPQDRQFILSSKKLLLSDSGFYLCAWSLTGANTEAFFGQGTRLTVV.

This sequence joins TRBV7-2 and TRBJ2-5; D perhaps matches TRBD1 (5 bases). Germline-derived CDR1 and CDR2 are SGHTA and FQGNSA. CDR3 length: 13 amino acids. Trimming shortened V by 8 bases and J by 0 bases, and 10 bases separated the two germline ends. The DNA for the CDR3 is TGTGCCAGCGGAGACAGAAACCAAGAGACCCAGTACTTC. Its translation is CASGDRNQETQYF.

The CDR3 DNA follows: TGCGCCAGCAGCCAGTCCGACAGGGGTAACACTGAAGCTTTCTTT. This sequence encodes CASSQSDRGNTEAFF. The V gene is TRBV4-1, the J gene TRBJ1-1, with 8 bases identical to TRBD1. Looked up from germline, CDR1 is MGHRA and CDR2 is YSYEKL. With 3 bases clipped from V and 2 bases from J, the junction kept 5 bases outside the gene matches. The length of the CDR3 is 15 residues.